These 12 T cell receptor beta chains originate from one sample sequenced in a study of shared clonotypes between healthy human individuals. Only in-frame clones appear in the TCRdb table, and some are missing; sequencing was by immunoSEQ multiplex PCR. The profile shows about 2.4 million clones, roughly 93% of them singletons. Sequencing was carried out using naive CD4+ T cells from PBMCs. Described subset: CD45RA+ positively selected. These receptors all stem from a man aged 18-30 years in good health. Some clones in this sample may be carry-over from other donors' samples.

The genes are TRBV4-3 and TRBJ2-2; 7 positions match TRBD2. Germline V gene sequence: CDR1 LGHNA, CDR2 YSLEER. CDR3 size: 16 residues. V was clipped by 1 base and J by 0 bases; unmatched bases: 2. The CDR3 loop reads CASSQVAGANTGELFF. Here the CDR3 DNA reads TGCGCCAGCAGCCAAGTGGCGGGAGCGAACACCGGGGAGCTGTTTTTT.

This chain uses TRBV7-3 with TRBJ2-3; D is ambiguous. V lost 5 bases and J 6 bases, leaving 12 bases between the germline ends. Germline V CDR1 and CDR2: SGHTA, FQGTGA. The CDR3 has 13 residues. This chain's CDR3 is CASSPRPSDTQYF. CDR3 DNA sequence: TGTGCCAGCAGCCCCCGTCCTTCGGATACGCAGTATTTT.

The rearrangement links TRBV11-2 to TRBJ2-4; no definite D call. The CDR3 is made up of 15 amino acids. V dropped 4 bases and J dropped 1 base, with 11 bases sitting between them. Looked up from germline, CDR1 is SGHAT and CDR2 is FQNNGV. CDR3 DNA: TGTGCCAGCAGCTGGTTTGGGTTCGCCAAAAACATTCAGTACTTC. Translating it yields CASSWFGFAKNIQYF.

The chain combines TRBV9 with TRBJ1-2; weak D call: TRBD1 (5 bases). CDR1 and CDR2 (germline): SGDLS, YYNGEE. Trimming removed 4 bases from V and 7 bases from J, with 23 bases in between. This CDR3 has 16 amino acids. Written as DNA, the CDR3 is TGTGCCAGCAGCCCCCAAGCCGGGGCGGCGATCGGTGGCTACACCTTC. Translated: CASSPQAGAAIGGYTF. Based on the CDR3 plus reference TRBV9 and TRBJ1-2, the full variable domain is DSGVTQTPKHLITATGQRVTLRCSPRSGDLSVYWYQQSLDQGLQFLIQYYNGEERAKGNILERFSAQQFPDLHSELNLSSLELGDSALYFCASSPQAGAAIGGYTFGSGTRLTVV.

The genes are TRBV10-3 and TRBJ1-5; tentatively, D is TRBD1 (5 bases). CDR1 and CDR2 from the germline V gene are ENHRY and SYGVKD. The CDR3 sequence is 14 residues long. Trimming shortened V by 4 bases and J by 3 bases, and 10 bases separated the two germline ends. The CDR3 DNA is TGTGCCATCAGTGGGTCCAGGGACAATCAGCCCCAGCATTTT. Amino acids: CAISGSRDNQPQHF.

V gene TRBV18 combines with J gene TRBJ1-5, with D tentatively TRBD1 (6 bases). Germline V lookup: CDR1 KGHSH, CDR2 LQKENI. The V gene lost 0 bases and the J gene lost 8 bases, with 8 bases spanning the gap. The CDR3 has 13 amino acids. CDR3: CASSPPGAEPQHF. For the CDR3, the DNA is TGTGCCAGCTCACCACCGGGGGCTGAGCCCCAGCATTTT.

The rearrangement joins TRBV6-5 to TRBJ2-7, with D maybe TRBD1 (6 bases). Trimming removed 2 bases at V and 5 bases at J, with 13 bases between. The CDR3 has 14 residues. The germline V gene encodes CDR1 MNHEY and CDR2 SVGAGI. CDR3 nucleotides: TGTGCCAGCAGTTACGGCAGGGGTGCCCACGAGCAGTACTTC. Its translation is CASSYGRGAHEQYF.

The V call is TRBV5-1, the J call TRBJ2-1; 7 bases fit TRBD1. This CDR3 has 15 amino acids. J gave up 2 bases and V 4 bases, and 6 bases lay outside the gene matches. Germline V gene sequence: CDR1 SGHRS, CDR2 YFSETQ. The DNA for the CDR3 is TGCGCCAGCAGCCCGGGACAGACCCCCTACAATGAGCAGTTCTTC. It yields the protein CASSPGQTPYNEQFF.

V usage is TRBV14 and J usage is TRBJ2-2; TRBD1 might be the D (6 bases). Germline V gene data show CDR1 as SGHDN and CDR2 as FVKESK. Trimming stripped 4 bases from V and 3 bases from J, with 18 bases between. The CDR3 spans 17 residues. CDR3 DNA: TGTGCCAGCAGCCCCTTTGCTGGGGGCTTATACACCGGGGAGCTGTTTTTT. Translated, it gives CASSPFAGGLYTGELFF.

V usage is TRBV6-5 and J usage is TRBJ2-1; unclear D gene. The CDR3 is 15 residues long. V was pared by 2 bases and J by 8 bases, with 16 bases between. Germline V gives CDR1 MNHEY, CDR2 SVGAGI. The CDR3 nucleotides read TGTGCCAGCAGTTACCAACCGGCGCAGGATGATGAGCAGTTCTTC. Protein sequence: CASSYQPAQDDEQFF.

This clone appeared a few times. The same CDR3 arises from other DNA sequences in this sample as well. J is TRBJ2-1 and V is TRBV29-1; no definite D call. This CDR3 contains 12 residues. Trimming took 4 bases from V and 0 from J, leaving 4 bases between them. CDR1 is SQVTM and CDR2 is ANQGSEA in the germline V gene. CDR3 sequence (DNA): TGCAGCGTTGGGAGCTCCTACAATGAGCAGTTCTTC. It specifies CSVGSSYNEQFF.

V is TRBV14 and J is TRBJ1-4; no firm D call. This CDR3 spans 16 amino acids. Trimming cost V 0 bases and J 7 bases, with 15 bases left between them. Germline V gives CDR1 SGHDN, CDR2 FVKESK. The CDR3 loop reads CASSQEWSGFTEKLFF. Here the CDR3 DNA reads TGTGCCAGCAGCCAAGAGTGGTCGGGGTTTACTGAAAAACTGTTTTTT.